Sequencing of this TCR beta chain was carried out in a study of cytomegalovirus exposure and HLA in healthy donors. The CDR3 runs 14 residues. V gave up 0 bases and J gave up 5 bases, with 9 bases separating them. Germline V gives CDR1 LNHNV, CDR2 YYDKDF (reference sequence). Points from the study as a whole: Reportedly, TCR beta sequences accurately predicted HLA-A and HLA-B alleles in most subjects. The Asian-associated ancestry cluster reportedly had fewer N-insertions than the roughly 700-donor mean in a later analysis.

Primers: 60 Vbeta forward and 13 Jbeta reverse. The protocol was immunoSEQ multiplex PCR, while the TCRdb copy is restricted to in-frame clones and leaves out a portion. The sample has about 200,000 clones; 79% are singletons. Regarding this clone: Antigen: not known.

The sequence was collected from a girl between 10 and 17 years old in good health and CMV-seropositive. Sequencing was done on a sample of PBMCs. The rearrangement joins TRBV15 to TRBJ2-3; D is unclear. CDR3 DNA: TGTGCCACCAGCAGAGATACGGGTGGAGATACGCAGTATTTT. Amino acid sequence: CATSRDTGGDTQYF.